This TCR beta chain was documented in a study of shared clonotypes between healthy human individuals (dated by TCRdb to about 2020). Background for the entire study: A couple of women and three men aged 18 to 49 years were included in the cohort. Blood TCR repertoires of roughly five healthy adults were deeply sequenced to estimate repertoire size and the extent of clonotype sharing between individuals. To increase sequencing depth and limit assay-specific biases, different laboratories used diverse techniques to prepare libraries and sequence TCR repertoires. Leukapheresis yielded between about 0.9 and 10 billion PBMCs per donor.

Using the deep immunoSEQ assay, multiplex PCR amplified TCR CDR3 regions from genomic DNA. Extracted genomic DNA from each cell subset was spread evenly across all wells of several immunoSEQ 96-well plates, with each plate serving as a replicate. Each replicate PCR for unsorted PBMC received roughly 300 ng genomic DNA, equal to 30,000 to 35,000 T cell genomes. Genomic DNA from unsorted PBMC was sequenced over ten immunoSEQ deep assay plates. Purified libraries were measured with a Qubit 3.0 fluorometer, size-checked on a Bioanalyzer 2100, and measured again with the KAPA Library Quantification kit. Every immunoSEQ 96-well plate was sequenced on a dedicated single-read 150-cycle Illumina NextSeq 550 flow cell. In the paper's pipeline: Because only junctional sequences without quality scores were contained in the immunoSEQ output, filtering matching that applied to full-length reads could not be performed. To assign V/J genes and CDR3, sequences were annotated using PyIR, a Python wrapper for IgBLAST v1.9, with IMGT germline references. Reads were removed for weak V/J assignments (E-value above 1e-6), missing CDR3, stop codons, out-of-frame junctions, or ambiguous translated residues. A V3J clonotype was defined by an identical inferred V gene, J gene, and CDR3 amino acid sequence. Percentage overlap between repertoires was computed as shared unique clonotypes divided by the size of the smaller repertoire. RTK rarefaction, the Chao1 estimator, and Recon v2.1 estimates of unobserved clonotypes were used to assess repertoire richness. TCRdb stores this immuneACCESS table with in-frame sequences only. Part of the clones is absent; in the studies checked, under half of the shortfall reflects unresolved V genes, and no reason is known for the rest. The V and J calls and the clone size are those of that table, but D and trimming were determined from the DNA. In this sample the table shows approximately 480,000 clones, approximately 79% of which occur a single time. The ten largest clonotypes hold under 15% of the sample.

CDR1 and CDR2 are read off the germline V gene as MNHNS and SASEGT. Compared with germline, V lacks 4 bases and J lacks 7 bases; bases without a gene match: 3. Reading from cysteine to phenylalanine, the CDR3 counts 13 amino acids. Only the CDR3 part of the read is kept: 39 bases, read in frame from the first base. Study-level results and caveats: Pairwise subsampling indicated that sequencing depth was expected to affect the degree of clonotype sharing among donors. Sampling was restricted to blood, and TCR repertoires in tissue are likely to differ from TCR repertoires in blood. Because the study included a small number of donors, the genetic and exposure-history diversity represented was limited.

Remarks on this clone: It has no known antigen specificity. No clone much larger than this one lies a single base away; base qualities are absent.

Healthy HIV-negative adults with no recently reported acute infections or vaccinations were included as donors. Only Caucasian adults living in Nashville, Tennessee, USA were represented among the donors. For unsorted samples, tens of millions of PBMCs were counted, and genomic DNA was extracted using the QIAamp DNA Blood Mini kit. Blood was collected by leukapheresis, and PBMCs were isolated by Ficoll-Histopaque density gradient centrifugation and then cryopreserved in liquid nitrogen vapor phase. The receptor was derived from a woman between 35 and 50 years old in good health. Some clones in this sample may be carry-over from other donors' samples. Material for sequencing was PBMCs. Recombination connected TRBV6-1 to TRBJ2-7; 11 junctional bases match TRBD1. The CDR3: CASSGTGGREQYF. The nucleotides are TGTGCCAGCAGTGGGACAGGGGGCCGGGAGCAGTACTTC.